Listed below are T cell receptor beta chains from one sample, sequenced in a study of T cell repertoires in cytomegalovirus infection. Using its own MiXCR run on the reads, TCRdb lists one record per CDR3 protein. Of approximately 630,000 distinct CDR3 sequences detected, approximately 25% appear once; the ten largest clones hold approximately 8.2%. Sequences were obtained from CD8+ T cells from PBMCs. These receptors all come from a human donor in good health (CMV status not recorded). Some clones in this sample may be carry-over from other donors' samples. Both conserved end residues are part of each CDR3. D genes are given only for firm matches. A clone size is listed for some rows: how often the clone was seen (once, few, many), or a class if it is expanded.

j_gene,v_gene,d_gene,abundance,CDR3aa
TRBJ1-1,TRBV7-6,.,.,CASNMDTQNTEAFF
TRBJ2-7,TRBV6-6,TRBD2,.,CASRTSGDYEQYF
TRBJ1-5,TRBV28,TRBD1,many,CASSLYRGSNQPQHF
TRBJ2-7,TRBV20-1,TRBD1,.,CSARVARDRGEYEQYF
TRBJ2-1,TRBV6-2/TRBV6-3,TRBD2,few,CASVLAGGYNEQFF
TRBJ2-6,TRBV9,.,.,CASSVVRTPGANVPTF
TRBJ2-1,TRBV4-1,.,many,CASSPDGAEQFF
TRBJ1-2,TRBV6-5,.,few,CASTPGGRDGYTF
TRBJ2-2,TRBV29-1,.,.,CSVEAFNTGELFF
TRBJ2-3,TRBV20-1,TRBD2,.,CSSGDSGRNYF
TRBJ2-7,TRBV12-3/TRBV12-4,.,few,CASSFISYEQYF
TRBJ1-6,TRBV5-4,.,few,CASSLNREKKNSPLHF
TRBJ2-1,TRBV7-9,.,few,CASSSPQGPKVDEQFF
TRBJ2-5,TRBV7-9,TRBD1,many,CASSLVGQGRQETQYF
TRBJ1-2,TRBV4-1,.,.,CASSPESGPSFEGYTF
TRBJ2-3,TRBV6-5,.,.,CASASYLGADTQYF
TRBJ2-2,TRBV7-4,TRBD1,few,CVSSPPGQGAAGELFF
TRBJ1-2,TRBV9,.,.,CASGEGDGYTF
TRBJ2-5,TRBV7-9,.,many,CASRIGAGLQETQYF
TRBJ2-7,TRBV7-9,.,many,CASSLARGDRANYEQYF
TRBJ2-1,TRBV7-9,.,many,CASSPSAGAGPGNEQFF
TRBJ2-2,TRBV28,.,few,CASSFFQNTGELFF
TRBJ2-5,TRBV7-9,.,.,CASSLAQAKETQYF
TRBJ1-3,TRBV4-1,.,.,CASSQEWAVWGSGNTIYF
TRBJ1-2,TRBV25-1,.,few,CASQAGGPGYTF
TRBJ1-1,TRBV4-1,.,.,CASSQESGTPEAFF
TRBJ2-7,TRBV10-3,.,.,CAISPGTIWTLNF
TRBJ2-1,TRBV7-9,.,few,CASNTQQGSYNEQFF
TRBJ2-1,TRBV7-9,.,many,CASSLGGAEWNEQFF
TRBJ1-5,TRBV5-6,.,.,CASSSQGNQPQHF
TRBJ1-2,TRBV7-9,.,many,CASSLGAGHGYTF
TRBJ1-2,TRBV7-9,.,.,CASSPTFEGNYGYTF
TRBJ2-1,TRBV5-6,.,many,CASSLGRPYNEQFF
TRBJ2-5,TRBV7-9,.,.,CASTDFGLGHETQYF
TRBJ1-5,TRBV6-5,.,.,CASSQIGNQPQHF
TRBJ2-2,TRBV7-2,.,.,CASSLRSGSHNTGELFF
TRBJ1-2,TRBV7-9,.,few,CASSLGEDTLYGYTF
TRBJ2-2,TRBV18,.,few,CASSPPRGGRGYTGELFF
TRBJ2-2,TRBV2,TRBD1,few,CASSAYRGALPGELFF
TRBJ1-1,TRBV20-1,.,.,CSARDIKQSGGTEAFF
TRBJ2-7,TRBV2,.,.,CASSARVAPYEQYF
TRBJ2-5,TRBV7-6,.,many,CASGAGTAQYF
TRBJ2-7,TRBV29-1,.,few,CSVEVWGAEQYF
TRBJ2-1,TRBV28,.,few,CASSLAFGNEQFF
TRBJ1-6,TRBV7-2,.,many,CASALSGWNSPLHF
TRBJ2-2,TRBV7-6,.,.,CASIIDHTGELFF
TRBJ2-1,TRBV29-1,TRBD1,few,CSVPRPQGARNEQFF
TRBJ2-1,TRBV4-3,TRBD2,.,CASSWWRGSYNEQFF
TRBJ1-1,TRBV7-4,TRBD1,.,CATPTGVTEAFF
TRBJ1-4,TRBV29-1,TRBD1,.,CSVKGASGEKLFF
TRBJ1-1,TRBV4-2,TRBD1,few,CASSQENPGTDEAFF
TRBJ1-4,TRBV23-1,.,.,CASSPFRDRREKLFF
TRBJ1-2,TRBV28,.,.,CASSLDLRAPANYGYTF
TRBJ2-7,TRBV7-6,.,many,CASSPTGFSYEQYF
TRBJ2-2,TRBV7-8,.,many,CASRSEGTGELFF